This TCR beta chain comes out of a study of blood T cells in healthy people across ages. The length of the CDR3 is 18 residues. Each donor was a healthy Caucasian individual from Russia, aged roughly 6 to 95. Every donor contributed ten milliliters of peripheral blood by blood draw. Concerning this clonotype itself: Its antigen remains unidentified.

General study points: Researchers deemed the diversity estimates from one million T cells underestimates.

Together with a sample-barcoded 5' primer, a J-beta primer mix was included in a second PCR lasting roughly 6 to 12 cycles. Through a template-switch adaptor with 12 random nucleotides, each cDNA molecule received a tag. TCRdb ran MiXCR on the 5' RACE reads and lists one entry per CDR3 protein. The sample has hundreds of thousands of distinct CDR3 sequences, approximately 53% seen once. The receptor was derived from a man between 40 and 49 years old in good health. Sequencing was done on a sample of blood. The gene calls are TRBV21-1 and TRBJ2-5; the table's D call, TRBD1, has no DNA check behind it. The better agreement between TRBJ2-7 and the DNA end casts doubt on the J call. TRBV21-1 is a pseudogene locus. This CDR3 is CASSKAPQPGQGVHEQYF. CDR3 in DNA: TGTGCCAGCAGCAAAGCGCCACAGCCGGGACAGGGGGTCCACGAGCAGTACTTC.